This T cell receptor beta chain was obtained from a study of OX40 agonist ivuxolimab in advanced cancers. A note on the overall study: Ivuxolimab, which targeted the costimulatory receptor OX40 (CD134), was an agonistic, fully human IgG2 monoclonal antibody. Partial responses occurred in three dose-escalation patients: two with cutaneous melanoma and one with hepatocellular carcinoma. Among the approximately 54 dose-escalation patients, around 20 had hepatocellular carcinoma, 15 or so melanoma, 9 renal cell carcinoma and 9 head and neck cancer. A male proportion of 75% to 85% and a mean age of approximately 61 years, ranging from roughly 23 to 80, were recorded for the dose-escalation cohort. Intravenous ivuxolimab was administered to patients every 2 weeks at six dose levels: 0.01, 0.1, 0.3, 1.5, 3 and 10 mg/kg. The purpose of peripheral TCRbeta sequencing was to test whether ivuxolimab changed TCR sequence diversity and led to clonal T-cell expansion. Patients were allowed to have had prior anti-PD-1, anti-PD-L1 or anti-CTLA-4 therapy, and 40% of the dose-escalation patients had previously received checkpoint inhibitors. The paper reports the monotherapy dose-escalation portion (N of about 50 patients) of the phase I ivuxolimab trial.

V drops 4 bases and J drops 7 bases, leaving 20 bases in between. In the germline V gene, CDR1 corresponds to LGHNA and CDR2 to YNFKEQ. CDR3 length: 16 amino acids, cysteine to phenylalanine. The retained sequence is limited to the CDR3, 48 bases, with the frame set at the first base. Turning to this clone: What antigen it recognizes has not been identified. No base quality information exists; no much larger clone differs at one position.

Patients with autoimmune disease history or receiving systemic immunosuppression were excluded from the trial. In every dose cohort, peripheral blood was drawn for TCR sequencing at baseline, cycle 4 day 1, and cycle 7 day 1. The samples were taken from a phase I, first-in-human, multicenter, open-label dose-escalation trial of ivuxolimab. Adults with locally advanced or metastatic melanoma, renal cell, hepatocellular, or head and neck squamous cell carcinoma were enrolled in the trial. Before TCR sequencing, CD4+ and CD8+ T cells were separately sorted from peripheral blood. Broader findings and caveats from the paper: At doses of 0.1 to 3.0 mg/kg, clonal expansion of both CD4+ and CD8+ blood T cells was observed from baseline to week 6. Low levels of normalized T-cell clonal expansion were also seen in some nonresponding patients. In the 0.1-3.0 mg/kg groups, partial responders were among the patients with the lowest normalized peripheral clonal expansion, particularly in CD8+ T cells. After ivuxolimab, more expanded clones were found on average in CD8+ T cells than in CD4+ T cells. The antigen specificity of the peripheral T cells that underwent clonal expansion was not determined.

Genomic DNA was extracted from sorted cells for sequencing of the TCRbeta CDR3 region. The immunoSEQ Assay was used for sequencing of TCRbeta CDR3 regions. TCRdb retrieved this table from immuneACCESS and kept in-frame rearrangements only. Not all clones are present; in checked studies, unresolved V genes account for under half, and no reason is known for the remainder. This sample is represented by under 70,000 clones; about nine tenths of them were singletons. The ten largest account for approximately 8% of the sample. Material: CD4+ or CD8+ T cells sorted from blood, obtained in a trial of the OX40 agonist ivuxolimab. The receptor comes from an adult with an advanced solid tumor such as melanoma, head and neck, liver or kidney cancer. The V and J segments used are TRBV4-2 and TRBJ2-1; a weak D assignment points to TRBD2 (5 bases agree). The nucleotide sequence is given as TGTGCCAGCAGCCGCGCGGGCGCTAGTCCTAGTAATGAGCAGTTCTTC. This codes for CASSRAGASPSNEQFF.